This T cell receptor beta chain was profiled in a study of blood T cells in healthy people across ages. Trimming pared 0 bases from V and 0 bases from J, leaving 13 bases between. Germline CDR1 LGHNA, CDR2 YNFKEQ. The CDR3 is 17 residues long. Then a second PCR, running roughly 6 to 11 cycles, was carried out with a sample-barcoded 5' primer and a J-beta primer mix. From the 5' RACE reads, TCRdb called clonotypes with MiXCR, one entry per CDR3 protein. The repertoire includes about 680,000 distinct CDR3 sequences, 49% of them detected once, and about 32% sits in the top ten. The source material was blood. The TCR comes from a woman aged 55-69 years in good health. V and J are TRBV4-2 and TRBJ2-3; possibly TRBD2 for D (6 bases). The CDR3 reads CASSQDGEVSSTDTQYF. The CDR3, as DNA: TGTGCCAGCAGCCAAGATGGGGAGGTCTCTAGCACAGATACGCAGTATTTT.